Listed below are T cell receptor beta chains from one sample, sequenced in a study of T cell repertoires in cytomegalovirus infection. Which antigens these TCRs recognize remains unknown. A single record per CDR3 protein comes from TCRdb applying MiXCR to the reads. The sample includes fewer than 900,000 distinct CDR3 sequences, about 28% of them seen just once. The sample consisted of cultured CD8+ T cells from PBMCs, taken from culture after CMV antigen stimulation. These receptor sequences come from a human donor in good health (CMV status not recorded). Some clones in this sample may be carry-over from other donors' samples. Each CDR3 is given with its conserved first and last residue. A D gene is named only where the DNA matches it firmly. The size of a clone is reported for some rows only, either as once, few or many, or as a class for expanded clones.

D gene: TRBD2; clone size: few; V gene: TRBV27; J gene: TRBJ2-3; CDR3 protein: CASSQTGGLAGGPPPDTQYF; CDR3 DNA: TGTGCCAGCAGCCAGACGGGCGGACTAGCGGGGGGGCCCCCGCCGGATACGCAGTATTTT
D gene: TRBD1; clone size: NA; V gene: TRBV6-5; J gene: TRBJ1-2; CDR3 protein: CASSYRDSRSANYGYTF; CDR3 DNA: TGTGCCAGCAGTTACAGGGACAGCAGATCGGCTAACTATGGCTACACCTTC
D gene: NA; clone size: few; V gene: TRBV12-3/TRBV12-4; J gene: TRBJ1-2; CDR3 protein: CASSHTTGRVYGYTF; CDR3 DNA: TGTGCCAGCAGCCACACTACGGGGCGCGTCTATGGCTACACCTTC
D gene: TRBD1; clone size: once; V gene: TRBV5-3; J gene: TRBJ2-7; CDR3 protein: CASSSIRDRNYEQYF; CDR3 DNA: TGTGCCAGCAGCTCAATCCGGGACAGGAACTACGAGCAGTACTTC
D gene: TRBD1; clone size: NA; V gene: TRBV29-1; J gene: TRBJ1-2; CDR3 protein: CSAWTGLDYGYTF; CDR3 DNA: TGCAGCGCGTGGACAGGGCTAGACTATGGCTACACCTTC
D gene: NA; clone size: once; V gene: TRBV27; J gene: TRBJ1-1; CDR3 protein: CASSLSPWTEAFF; CDR3 DNA: TGTGCCAGCAGCTTATCCCCGTGGACAGAAGCTTTCTTT
D gene: TRBD2; clone size: few; V gene: TRBV7-6; J gene: TRBJ2-1; CDR3 protein: CASSLELAGVDEQFF; CDR3 DNA: TGTGCCAGCAGCTTAGAACTAGCGGGGGTGGATGAGCAGTTCTTC
D gene: NA; clone size: few; V gene: TRBV7-9; J gene: TRBJ1-3; CDR3 protein: CASRVDSSGNTIYF; CDR3 DNA: TGTGCCAGCAGGGTTGACAGCTCTGGAAACACCATATATTTT
D gene: TRBD2; clone size: NA; V gene: TRBV12-3/TRBV12-4; J gene: TRBJ2-1; CDR3 protein: CASRDMGEGYNEQFF; CDR3 DNA: TGTGCCAGCAGGGACATGGGGGAGGGGTACAATGAGCAGTTCTTC
D gene: NA; clone size: NA; V gene: TRBV27; J gene: TRBJ2-7; CDR3 protein: CASSFIPSSYEQYF; CDR3 DNA: TGTGCCAGCAGTTTTATCCCCAGCTCCTACGAGCAGTACTTC
D gene: NA; clone size: NA; V gene: TRBV6-5; J gene: TRBJ2-5; CDR3 protein: CASSYLSGQETQYF; CDR3 DNA: TGTGCCAGCAGTTATCTATCGGGGCAAGAGACCCAGTACTTC
D gene: NA; clone size: NA; V gene: TRBV27; J gene: TRBJ2-1; CDR3 protein: CASSFGGAASYNEQFF; CDR3 DNA: TGTGCCAGCAGTTTCGGGGGTGCGGCGTCCTACAATGAGCAGTTCTTC
D gene: NA; clone size: NA; V gene: TRBV11-2; J gene: TRBJ1-2; CDR3 protein: CASSADGRGWGYTF; CDR3 DNA: TGTGCCAGCAGCGCCGACGGCAGAGGGTGGGGCTACACCTTC
D gene: TRBD2; clone size: NA; V gene: TRBV27; J gene: TRBJ2-5; CDR3 protein: CASSLYSGGIQETQYF; CDR3 DNA: TGTGCCAGCAGTTTATATAGCGGGGGGATCCAAGAGACCCAGTACTTC
D gene: NA; clone size: NA; V gene: TRBV6-6; J gene: TRBJ1-3; CDR3 protein: CATLPRSGNTIYF; CDR3 DNA: TGTGCCACCCTCCCGCGCTCTGGAAACACCATATATTTT
D gene: NA; clone size: few; V gene: TRBV29-1; J gene: TRBJ1-2; CDR3 protein: CSVQGKNYGYTF; CDR3 DNA: TGCAGCGTTCAGGGGAAGAACTATGGCTACACCTTC
D gene: NA; clone size: NA; V gene: TRBV7-6; J gene: TRBJ2-3; CDR3 protein: CASSSNLGRRDTQYF; CDR3 DNA: TGTGCCAGCAGCTCTAACCTGGGGCGGAGAGATACGCAGTATTTT
D gene: NA; clone size: NA; V gene: TRBV2; J gene: TRBJ1-1; CDR3 protein: CASSEADRWTEAFF; CDR3 DNA: TGTGCCAGCAGTGAAGCGGATAGGTGGACTGAAGCTTTCTTT
D gene: NA; clone size: many; V gene: TRBV28; J gene: TRBJ2-1; CDR3 protein: CASSSIGTYNEQFF; CDR3 DNA: TGTGCCAGCAGCTCTATAGGCACCTACAATGAGCAGTTCTTC
D gene: NA; clone size: NA; V gene: TRBV7-7; J gene: TRBJ1-5; CDR3 protein: CASSFRLGQPQHF; CDR3 DNA: TGTGCTAGCAGCTTTCGTTTAGGTCAGCCCCAGCATTTT
D gene: TRBD1; clone size: NA; V gene: TRBV7-7; J gene: TRBJ2-3; CDR3 protein: CAVRGLADTQYF; CDR3 DNA: TGTGCTGTCAGGGGGCTCGCAGATACGCAGTATTTT
D gene: NA; clone size: NA; V gene: TRBV9; J gene: TRBJ1-2; CDR3 protein: CASSVALDYGYTF; CDR3 DNA: TGTGCCAGCAGCGTAGCACTGGACTATGGCTACACCTTC
D gene: TRBD1; clone size: many; V gene: TRBV7-2; J gene: TRBJ1-5; CDR3 protein: CASSPHRDSYQPQHF; CDR3 DNA: TGTGCCAGCAGCCCTCATCGGGACAGCTATCAGCCCCAGCATTTT
D gene: NA; clone size: few; V gene: TRBV19; J gene: TRBJ2-1; CDR3 protein: CASSIERVYNEQFF; CDR3 DNA: TGTGCCAGTAGTATAGAAAGGGTCTACAATGAGCAGTTCTTC
D gene: NA; clone size: few; V gene: TRBV6-1; J gene: TRBJ2-1; CDR3 protein: CASSENNEYNEQFF; CDR3 DNA: TGTGCCAGCAGTGAAAATAATGAATACAATGAGCAGTTCTTC
D gene: NA; clone size: NA; V gene: TRBV6-1; J gene: TRBJ2-1; CDR3 protein: CASSSGPLNEQFF; CDR3 DNA: TGTGCCAGCAGTTCCGGGCCTCTAAATGAGCAGTTCTTC
D gene: NA; clone size: many; V gene: TRBV7-8; J gene: TRBJ1-5; CDR3 protein: CASSLGYRVSNQPQHF; CDR3 DNA: TGTGCCAGCAGCTTAGGGTACAGGGTGAGCAATCAGCCCCAGCATTTT
D gene: NA; clone size: few; V gene: TRBV6-2/TRBV6-3; J gene: TRBJ2-2; CDR3 protein: CASSTRNTGELFF; CDR3 DNA: TGTGCCAGCAGTACACGGAACACCGGGGAGCTGTTTTTT
D gene: NA; clone size: few; V gene: TRBV7-2; J gene: TRBJ2-7; CDR3 protein: CASSLVGIYSPYEQYF; CDR3 DNA: TGTGCCAGCAGCTTAGTCGGGATTTACTCTCCCTACGAGCAGTACTTC
D gene: TRBD1; clone size: many; V gene: TRBV19; J gene: TRBJ2-1; CDR3 protein: CASSILRDRGNEQFF; CDR3 DNA: TGTGCCAGTAGTATACTCCGGGACAGGGGAAATGAGCAGTTCTTC
D gene: NA; clone size: few; V gene: TRBV14; J gene: TRBJ2-7; CDR3 protein: CASSSRTYPYEQYF; CDR3 DNA: TGTGCCAGCAGCTCGCGGACTTATCCCTACGAGCAGTACTTC
D gene: TRBD1; clone size: NA; V gene: TRBV5-5; J gene: TRBJ1-5; CDR3 protein: CASSLDRGGEPQHF; CDR3 DNA: TGTGCCAGCAGCTTGGACAGGGGAGGTGAGCCCCAGCATTTT
D gene: TRBD1; clone size: NA; V gene: TRBV6-5; J gene: TRBJ2-3; CDR3 protein: CASSSTGVSTDTQYF; CDR3 DNA: TGTGCCAGCAGTTCGACAGGGGTATCCACAGATACGCAGTATTTT
D gene: NA; clone size: few; V gene: TRBV7-8; J gene: TRBJ2-7; CDR3 protein: CASSLSLRGNYEQYF; CDR3 DNA: TGTGCCAGCAGCTTAAGTTTGAGGGGAAACTACGAGCAGTACTTC
D gene: NA; clone size: NA; V gene: TRBV24-1; J gene: TRBJ1-2; CDR3 protein: CATSVGNGYTF; CDR3 DNA: TGTGCCACCAGTGTTGGGAATGGCTACACCTTC
D gene: NA; clone size: NA; V gene: TRBV12-3/TRBV12-4; J gene: TRBJ2-1; CDR3 protein: CASSLWDHSYNEQFF; CDR3 DNA: TGTGCCAGCAGTTTATGGGACCACTCCTACAATGAGCAGTTCTTC
D gene: TRBD2; clone size: many; V gene: TRBV7-8; J gene: TRBJ2-1; CDR3 protein: CASSRPTGTSGVSSYNEQFF; CDR3 DNA: TGTGCCAGCTCTAGGCCTACCGGGACTAGCGGGGTTAGCTCCTACAATGAGCAGTTCTTC
D gene: TRBD1; clone size: many; V gene: TRBV7-3; J gene: TRBJ2-1; CDR3 protein: CASSSRQGDHIDEQFF; CDR3 DNA: TGTGCCAGCAGCTCGCGACAGGGGGATCACATAGATGAGCAGTTCTTC
D gene: NA; clone size: NA; V gene: TRBV19; J gene: TRBJ1-1; CDR3 protein: CASSTVKTGDTMNTEAFF; CDR3 DNA: TGTGCCAGTAGTACCGTCAAAACAGGAGACACCATGAACACTGAAGCTTTCTTT
D gene: TRBD1; clone size: few; V gene: TRBV29-1; J gene: TRBJ1-2; CDR3 protein: CSVESGTGVGNYGYTF; CDR3 DNA: TGCAGCGTTGAGTCCGGGACAGGGGTAGGGAACTATGGCTACACCTTC
D gene: NA; clone size: many; V gene: TRBV7-6; J gene: TRBJ1-1; CDR3 protein: CASSQGPWSTEAFF; CDR3 DNA: TGTGCCAGCAGCCAGGGACCGTGGAGCACTGAAGCTTTCTTT
D gene: TRBD1; clone size: few; V gene: TRBV20-1; J gene: TRBJ2-1; CDR3 protein: CSAPPRDRSYNEQFF; CDR3 DNA: TGCAGTGCGCCACCCCGGGACAGATCCTACAATGAGCAGTTCTTC